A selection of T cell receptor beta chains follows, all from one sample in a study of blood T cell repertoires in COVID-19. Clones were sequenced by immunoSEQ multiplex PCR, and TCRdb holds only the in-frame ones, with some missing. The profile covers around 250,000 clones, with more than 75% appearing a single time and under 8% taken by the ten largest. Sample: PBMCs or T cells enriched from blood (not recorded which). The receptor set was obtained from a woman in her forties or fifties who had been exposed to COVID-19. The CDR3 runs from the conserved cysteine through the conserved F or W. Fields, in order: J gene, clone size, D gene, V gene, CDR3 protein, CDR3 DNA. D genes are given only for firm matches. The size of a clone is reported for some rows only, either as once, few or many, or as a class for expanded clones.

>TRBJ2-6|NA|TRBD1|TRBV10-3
CAISRRSPGTTGIYSGANVLTF
TGTGCCATTAGCCGTAGGTCCCCAGGGACGACAGGGATCTACTCTGGGGCCAACGTCCTGACTTTC
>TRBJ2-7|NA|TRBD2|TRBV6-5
CASRPLAGSYEQYF
TGTGCCAGCAGACCACTAGCGGGTTCCTACGAGCAGTACTTC
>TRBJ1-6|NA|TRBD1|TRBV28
CATRDRGFTPLHF
TGTGCCACCAGAGACAGGGGTTTTACACCCCTCCACTTT
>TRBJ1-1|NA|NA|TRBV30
CAWGRDTENTEAFF
TGTGCCTGGGGTCGGGACACTGAGAACACTGAAGCTTTCTTT
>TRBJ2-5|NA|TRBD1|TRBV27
CASSYWDRGQEETQYF
TGTGCCAGCAGTTACTGGGACAGGGGGCAGGAAGAGACCCAGTACTTC
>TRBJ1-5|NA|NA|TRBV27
CASSSRGNQPQHF
TGTGCCAGCAGTTCCAGGGGAAATCAGCCCCAGCATTTT
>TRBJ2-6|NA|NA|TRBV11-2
CASSLPQGKALGANVLTF
TGTGCCAGCAGCCTTCCACAGGGAAAGGCTCTAGGGGCCAACGTCCTGACTTTC
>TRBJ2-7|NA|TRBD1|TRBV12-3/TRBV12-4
CASSSAQGHEQYF
TGTGCCAGCAGTTCCGCACAGGGGCACGAGCAGTACTTC
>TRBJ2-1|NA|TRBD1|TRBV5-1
CASSLEGQPYNEQFF
TGCGCCAGCAGCTTGGAGGGACAGCCTTACAATGAGCAGTTCTTC
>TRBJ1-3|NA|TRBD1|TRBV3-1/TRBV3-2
CASSPYQSGGTGNTIYF
TGTGCCAGCAGCCCCTACCAGTCAGGGGGCACTGGAAACACCATATATTTT
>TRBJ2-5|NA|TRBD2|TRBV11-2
CASSFGGGVETQYF
TGTGCCAGCAGCTTCGGCGGGGGGGTGGAGACCCAGTACTTC
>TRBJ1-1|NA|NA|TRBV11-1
CASSSLPVRREAEAFF
TGTGCCAGCAGCTCCCTCCCAGTAAGGCGGGAGGCTGAAGCTTTCTTT
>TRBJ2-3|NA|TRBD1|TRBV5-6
CASSSETGEKNTQYF
TGTGCCAGCAGCTCAGAAACAGGGGAGAAGAATACGCAGTATTTT
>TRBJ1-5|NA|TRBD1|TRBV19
CASSIPGTGLWGNQPQHF
TGTGCCAGTAGTATCCCCGGGACAGGGCTCTGGGGAAATCAGCCCCAGCATTTT
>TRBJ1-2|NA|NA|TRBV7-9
CASSQTRGDYGYTF
TGTGCCAGCAGCCAGACAAGGGGTGACTATGGCTACACCTTC
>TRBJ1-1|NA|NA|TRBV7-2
CASSLGTVNTEAFF
TGTGCCAGCAGCTTAGGGACAGTGAACACTGAAGCTTTCTTT
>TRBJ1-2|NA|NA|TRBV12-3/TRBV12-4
CASSLAGNYGYTF
TGTGCCAGCAGTTTGGCAGGGAACTATGGCTACACCTTC
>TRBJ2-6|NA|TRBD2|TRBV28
CATLGGGFSGANVLTF
TGTGCCACCCTGGGGGGGGGATTCTCTGGGGCCAACGTCCTGACTTTC
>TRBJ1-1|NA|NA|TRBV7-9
CASSLDSFLNTEAFF
TGTGCCAGCAGCCTAGACAGTTTTCTAAACACTGAAGCTTTCTTT
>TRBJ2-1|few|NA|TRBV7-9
CASSSKPDSLSYNEQFF
TGTGCCAGCAGCTCTAAACCCGATTCACTATCCTACAATGAGCAGTTCTTC
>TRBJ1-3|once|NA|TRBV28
CASIDSGRAGNTIYF
TGTGCCAGCATCGATTCAGGGAGGGCTGGAAACACCATATATTTT
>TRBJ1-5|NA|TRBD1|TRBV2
CATQGAGQPQHF
TGTGCCACCCAGGGGGCCGGGCAGCCCCAGCATTTT
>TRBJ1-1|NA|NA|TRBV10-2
CASKQANTEAFF
TGCGCCAGCAAACAGGCGAACACTGAAGCTTTCTTT
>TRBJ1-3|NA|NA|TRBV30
CAWSDAKNTIYF
TGTGCCTGGAGTGACGCGAAGAACACCATATATTTT
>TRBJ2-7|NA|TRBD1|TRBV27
CASSLSGTESSYEQYF
TGTGCCAGCAGTTTATCCGGGACAGAAAGCTCCTACGAGCAGTACTTC
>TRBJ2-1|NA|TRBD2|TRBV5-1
CASSLDTGGASNEQFF
TGCGCCAGCAGCTTGGATACCGGGGGGGCCTCGAATGAGCAGTTCTTC
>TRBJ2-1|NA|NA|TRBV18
CASSPTGNEQFF
TGTGCCAGCTCACCCACTGGCAATGAGCAGTTCTTC
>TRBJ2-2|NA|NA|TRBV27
CASSSDTGELFF
TGTGCCAGCAGTTCGGACACCGGGGAGCTGTTTTTT
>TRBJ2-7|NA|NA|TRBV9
CASSVRGSSYEQYF
TGTGCCAGCAGCGTAAGAGGCAGCTCCTACGAGCAGTACTTC
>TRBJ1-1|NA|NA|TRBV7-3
CASSSGANTEAFF
TGTGCCAGCAGCTCCGGAGCGAACACTGAAGCTTTCTTT
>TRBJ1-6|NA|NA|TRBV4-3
CASSRLRGGGNYNSPLHF
TGCGCCAGCAGCCGCCTTAGAGGGGGGGGTAACTATAATTCACCCCTCCACTTT
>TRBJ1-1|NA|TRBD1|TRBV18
CASSPGTVIPEAFF
TGTGCCAGCTCACCAGGGACAGTAATCCCTGAAGCTTTCTTT